The 10 T cell receptor beta chains given below trace back to one sample, sequenced in a study of blood T cell repertoires in COVID-19. Here immunoSEQ multiplex PCR was the method, and the copy in TCRdb shows in-frame clones only, minus some. Of about 180,000 clones in the sample, around 88% are singletons; the top ten hold 3.5% to 5%. Sequenced: peripheral blood. The receptors were sampled from a woman in her 30s with acute or convalescent COVID-19.

The chain couples TRBV5-4 to TRBJ2-4; TRBD1 aligns across 9 bases. The germline V gene encodes CDR1 SGHNT and CDR2 YYREEE (reference sequence). The CDR3 totals 14 residues. J gave up 7 bases and V 5 bases, and 7 bases lay outside the gene matches. CDR3 protein: CASSWTGANNIQYF. The CDR3 DNA is TGTGCCAGCAGTTGGACAGGGGCTAACAACATTCAGTACTTC. The full variable domain, with the rest looked up from reference TRBV5-4 and TRBJ2-4, is ETGVTQSPTHLIKTRGQQVTLRCSSQSGHNTVSWYQQALGQGPQFIFQYYREEENGRGNFPPRFSGLQFPNYSSELNVNALELDDSALYLCASSWTGANNIQYFGAGTRLSVL.

This clone was seen just once. A junction boundary mismatches the germline segment, possibly from a read error. The chain has TRBV12-3 or TRBV12-4 and TRBJ2-1, with 8 bases fitting TRBD2. The CDR3 loop spans 13 amino acids. The CDR3 region has the DNA TGTGCCGGCAGCGGGAGCTCCTACAATGAGCAGTTCTTC. Protein sequence: CAGSGSSYNEQFF.

The J gene is TRBJ1-6, the V gene TRBV10-3; no clear D gene. Germline loops: CDR1 ENHRY, CDR2 SYGVKD. Trimming stripped 8 bases from V and 0 bases from J, with 11 bases between. CDR3 length: 15 amino acids. CDR3 protein: CAISSDFSYNSPLHF. The CDR3 DNA reads as TGTGCCATCTCGAGCGACTTCTCCTATAATTCACCCCTCCACTTT.

The V call is TRBV29-1, the J call TRBJ1-2; D is perhaps TRBD1 (5 bases). CDR3 size: 13 residues. From germline, CDR1 is SQVTM and CDR2 ANQGSEA. V was trimmed by 7 bases and J by 7 bases, leaving 19 bases between them. As DNA, the CDR3 is TGCAGCGGTGGGGGAGGTGAACGATCTGGCTACACCTTC. It yields the protein CSGGGGERSGYTF.

V is TRBV5-1 and J is TRBJ2-5; a weak D match, TRBD2 (5 bases). V dropped 0 bases and J dropped 2 bases, with 11 bases sitting between them. The CDR3 has 15 amino acids. Germline values: CDR1 SGHRS, CDR2 YFSETQ. CDR3 sequence (DNA): TGCGCCAGCAGCTTGGGGGCCCGGGGACAAGAGACCCAGTACTTC. This encodes CASSLGARGQETQYF.

The rearrangement links TRBV5-1 to TRBJ2-7; D possibly corresponds to TRBD2 (5 bases). The germline V gene encodes CDR1 SGHRS and CDR2 YFSETQ. Trimming left V 0 bases short and J 4 bases short, with 23 bases between. There are 18 residues in the CDR3. The CDR3 protein is CASSLAGITVSRLYEQYF. CDR3 nucleotides: TGCGCCAGCAGCTTGGCCGGGATTACCGTCTCACGATTATACGAGCAGTACTTC.

The chain carries TRBV15 and TRBJ1-2; TRBD1 is a possible D gene (5 bases). The CDR3 is made up of 13 amino acids. The germline V gene has CDR1 LNHNV and CDR2 YYDKDF (reference sequence). V shed 0 bases and J shed 6 bases, with 8 bases lying between them. The CDR3 reads CATSRDRTNGYTF. The CDR3 DNA follows: TGTGCCACCAGCAGAGACCGGACAAATGGCTACACCTTC. Combining the CDR3 with reference TRBV15 and TRBJ1-2 gives the whole variable domain DAMVIQNPRYQVTQFGKPVTLSCSQTLNHNVMYWYQQKSSQAPKLLFHYYDKDFNNEADTPDNFQSRRPNTSFCFLDIRSPGLGDTAMYLCATSRDRTNGYTFGSGTRLTVV.

This chain uses TRBV12-5 with TRBJ1-5; D is unresolved. There are 12 residues in the CDR3. Germline V gene sequence: CDR1 LGHNT, CDR2 FRNRAP. Trimming stripped 2 bases from V and 4 bases from J, with 3 bases between. CDR3 protein: CASGLLNQPQHF. CDR3 DNA sequence: TGTGCTAGTGGTTTGCTAAATCAGCCCCAGCATTTT.

The chain carries TRBV15 and TRBJ1-5, with 8 positions matching TRBD1. This CDR3 spans 18 amino acids. Germline loops: CDR1 LNHNV, CDR2 YYDKDF (reference sequence). V gave up 0 bases and J gave up 4 bases; unmatched junction bases: 11. The CDR3 DNA reads TGTGCCACCAGCAGAGATCTTGTGACAGGGGTCTTGAATCAGCCCCAGCATTTT. It translates to CATSRDLVTGVLNQPQHF.

The genes are TRBV29-1 and TRBJ1-2; maybe TRBD1 (5 bases). Trimming stripped 3 bases from V and 4 bases from J, with 12 bases between. The CDR3 is 13 residues long. Germline V lookup: CDR1 SQVTM, CDR2 ANQGSEA. The CDR3 sequence: CSVDLQTVYGYTF. CDR3 DNA: TGCAGCGTTGATTTGCAGACAGTCTATGGCTACACCTTC.